Below are 20 T cell receptor beta chains sequenced from a single sample in a study of identical twins' blood T cells. Via MiXCR, TCRdb re-called the 5' RACE reads, giving one row per CDR3 protein. The table shows more than 400 distinct CDR3 sequences, with 60% to 75% occurring only once. Sequencing input: PBMCs. The receptors were sampled from a woman aged 18 to 49 in good health.

A single count supports this clonotype. The chain carries TRBV15 and TRBJ2-1; 8 bases match TRBD1. Looked up from germline, CDR1 is LNHNV and CDR2 is YYDKDF (reference sequence). V lost 5 bases and J lost 4; bases outside the gene matches: 4. The CDR3 is made up of 14 amino acids. The CDR3 DNA is TGTGCCACCAGCTCCGGGACAGGTTACAATGAGCAGTTCTTC. It yields the protein CATSSGTGYNEQFF.

This clonotype occurred once. The V and J genes are TRBV9 and TRBJ1-5; possibly TRBD1 for D (6 bases). The V end was cut by 3 bases, the J end by 7 bases, with 11 bases between. Per the germline V gene, CDR1 is SGDLS and CDR2 is YYNGEE. The CDR3 length is 13 residues. The DNA for the CDR3 is TGTGCCAGCAGCGAGGTGGGGGGCCAGCCCCAGCATTTT. Protein: CASSEVGGQPQHF.

This clonotype was counted a few times. In nucleotides, the CDR3 is TGTGCCAGCAGCTTCGTAGGGGCTGAAGCTTTCTTT. Protein sequence: CASSFVGAEAFF. The rearrangement joins TRBV5-5 to TRBJ1-1, with a weak D call TRBD1 (5 bases). CDR1 is SGHKS and CDR2 is YYEKEE in the germline V gene (reference sequence). This CDR3 has 12 residues. With 2 bases removed from V and 6 bases from J, the gap between germline ends came to 8 bases.

This clonotype was detected only once. This chain joins TRBV5-1 and TRBJ1-1, with TRBD1 matching 7 bases. This CDR3 contains 13 residues. Germline-derived CDR1 and CDR2 are SGHRS and YFSETQ. V lost 4 bases, J lost 11 bases, and 11 bases stayed unmatched. The CDR3 DNA reads as TGCGCCAGCAGCACGACAGGGAGCGATGGGGCTTTCTTT. Translating gives CASSTTGSDGAFF.

This clonotype was found once. V gene TRBV14 combines with J gene TRBJ1-1; D is unclear. The germline CDR1 and CDR2 sequences are SGHDN and FVKESK. This CDR3 has 12 residues. Trimming stripped 1 base from V and 2 bases from J, with 2 bases between. CDR3 amino acids: CASSQGNTEAFF. In nucleotides, the CDR3 is TGTGCCAGCAGCCAAGGCAACACTGAAGCTTTCTTT.

V usage is TRBV11-3 and J usage is TRBJ1-6; unclear D gene. Trimming shortened V by 1 base and J by 7 bases, and 5 bases separated the two germline ends. Germline CDR1 reads SGHNT; CDR2 reads YENEEA. This CDR3 has 13 amino acids. CDR3 nucleotide sequence: TGTGCCAGCAGCTTAGTGGGGAATTCACCCCTCCACTTT. Its protein product is CASSLVGNSPLHF.

This chain joins TRBV20-1 and TRBJ1-4, with D possibly being TRBD1 (5 bases). The germline V and J ends were trimmed by 5 bases and 7 bases, with 14 bases remaining between them. Germline V gene sequence: CDR1 DFQATT, CDR2 SNEGSKA (reference sequence). The CDR3 loop spans 13 amino acids. The CDR3 sequence is CSAPEWRGEKLFF. CDR3 bases: TGCAGTGCTCCCGAATGGAGGGGTGAAAAACTGTTTTTT.

V gene TRBV12-5 combines with J gene TRBJ1-1; TRBD1 is a possible D gene (6 bases). Germline assignment: CDR1 LGHNT and CDR2 FRNRAP. V lost 5 bases and J 4 bases, leaving 14 bases between the germline ends. The CDR3 sequence is 14 residues long. CDR3 nucleotides: TGTGCTAGTGGTCCTCAGATGACAGGCACTGAAGCTTTCTTT. Its translation is CASGPQMTGTEAFF.

This clonotype was recorded a few times. CDR3 amino acids: CAISGRRRCEAFF. In DNA, the CDR3 is TGTGCCATCAGTGGGAGGAGAAGGTGTGAAGCTTTCTTT. The V gene is TRBV10-3, the J gene TRBJ1-1; D not resolved. V shed 4 bases and J shed 7 bases, with 13 bases lying between them. CDR3 length: 13 amino acids. In germline, CDR1 is ENHRY, CDR2 SYGVKD.

The genes are TRBV13 and TRBJ2-7; tentative D call: TRBD2 (6 bases). Germline V gene lookup returns CDR1 PRHDT and CDR2 FYEKMQ (reference sequence). With 5 bases removed from V and 0 bases from J, the gap between germline ends came to 17 bases. The CDR3 is made up of 16 amino acids. CDR3 sequence: CASSLSGAYSSYEQYF. CDR3 DNA sequence: TGTGCCAGCAGCCTTAGCGGTGCTTATAGCTCCTACGAGCAGTACTTC. Looking up the rest from reference TRBV13 and TRBJ2-7 gives the full variable domain: AAGVIQSPRHLIKEKRETATLKCYPIPRHDTVYWYQQGPGQDPQFLISFYEKMQSDKGSIPDRFSAQQFSDYHSELNMSSLELGDSALYFCASSLSGAYSSYEQYFGPGTRLTVT.

The chain has TRBV19 and TRBJ1-2; 8 bases fit TRBD1. From germline, CDR1 is LNHDA and CDR2 SQIVND (reference sequence). With 5 bases clipped from V and 8 bases from J, the junction kept 10 bases outside the gene matches. This CDR3 region has 14 residues. The CDR3 loop is CASSPRTGLSGYTF. The CDR3 bases are TGTGCCAGTAGTCCTAGGACAGGGCTTTCAGGCTACACCTTC.

This sequence joins TRBV7-6 and TRBJ1-6, with a possible D match to TRBD1 (5 bases). Looked up from germline, CDR1 is SGHVS and CDR2 is FNYEAQ. Trimming stripped 3 bases from V and 7 bases from J, with 10 bases between. The CDR3 runs to 14 residues. The CDR3 nucleotides are TGTGCCAGCAGCTTGGCAGGGTCCAATTCACCCCTCCACTTT. Its translation: CASSLAGSNSPLHF.

In this sample, this clonotype turned up a few times. The rearrangement links TRBV10-1 to TRBJ1-2; D unresolved. V lost 6 bases to trimming and J lost 8 bases, with 13 bases between them. Germline CDR1 reads WNHNN; CDR2 reads SYGVQD (reference sequence). The CDR3 has 12 amino acids. CDR3 in amino acids: CASRGPTYGYTF. The DNA for the CDR3 is TGCGCCAGCAGAGGACCTACCTACGGCTACACCTTC.

The chain couples TRBV13 to TRBJ2-1; no clear D gene. V shed 5 bases and J shed 2 bases, with 13 bases lying between them. The CDR3 has 15 residues. Germline-derived CDR1 and CDR2 are PRHDT and FYEKMQ (reference sequence). The CDR3 loop is CASSPLGTTYNEQFF. The CDR3, as DNA: TGTGCCAGCAGCCCATTAGGTACCACCTACAATGAGCAGTTCTTC.

In DNA form, the CDR3 reads TGTGCCATCAGTGAGTCGGACAGGGGCCATGGCTACACCTTC. It translates to CAISESDRGHGYTF. The V and J genes are TRBV10-3 and TRBJ1-2; 9 bases match TRBD1. This CDR3 is 14 amino acids long. V lost 0 bases, J lost 6 bases, and 2 bases stayed unmatched. CDR1 is ENHRY, CDR2 SYGVKD, per germline.

The chain employs TRBV20-1 and TRBJ1-3; D not certain. V lost 1 base and J 2 bases, leaving 9 bases between the germline ends. This CDR3 is built from 14 residues. Germline V gene lookup returns CDR1 DFQATT and CDR2 SNEGSKA (reference sequence). Here the CDR3 DNA reads TGCAGTGCTAGAGGGATTTCAACTGGAAACACCATATATTTT. Protein sequence: CSARGISTGNTIYF.

This chain connects TRBV12-3 or TRBV12-4 to TRBJ1-4; unclear D gene. Between the trimmed V and J ends, which lost 7 bases and 2 bases, there was a span of 14 bases. This CDR3 region has 15 residues. This CDR3 is CASTLWQHTNEKLFF. The CDR3 nucleotides read TGTGCCAGCACCCTGTGGCAACACACTAATGAAAAACTGTTTTTT.

In this sample, this clonotype turned up a few times. The junction differs from germline at one of its ends, possibly a read error. The J gene is TRBJ1-1, the V gene TRBV10-3, with D tentatively TRBD1 (5 bases). Germline values: CDR1 ENHRY, CDR2 SYGVKD. There are 11 residues in the CDR3. CDR3 region: CASWGDTEAFF. The DNA of the CDR3 is TGCGCCTCCTGGGGGGACACTGAAGCTTTCTTT.

This clonotype occurred a few times. This rearrangement joins TRBV5-6 to TRBJ1-1, with a tentative D call TRBD1 (5 bases). The germline V and J ends were trimmed by 10 bases and 2 bases, with 15 bases remaining between them. Per germline, CDR1 SGHDT and CDR2 YYEEEE. The CDR3 is made up of 13 amino acids. The CDR3 reads CAGGTVDNTEAFF. CDR3 nucleotides: TGTGCCGGGGGGACCGTCGACAACACTGAAGCTTTCTTT. The whole variable domain, remainder taken from reference TRBV5-6 and TRBJ1-1, is DAGVTQSPTHLIKTRGQQVTLRCSPKSGHDTVSWYQQALGQGPQFIFQYYEEEERQRGNFPDRFSGHQFPNYSSELNVNALLLGDSALYLCAGGTVDNTEAFFGQGTRLTVV.

This clonotype was counted only a few times. Compared with germline, one end of the junction differs, possibly owing to a read error. The V and J genes are TRBV5-4 and TRBJ1-5, with 8 bases identical to TRBD1. The CDR3 spans 16 residues. Germline CDR1 reads SGHNT; CDR2 reads YYREEE (reference sequence). CDR3 nucleotides: TGTGCCAGCAGCTTAGGCCAGGGGGCAAGCAATCAGTCCCAGCATTTT. Its protein is CASSLGQGASNQSQHF.